This T cell receptor beta chain was profiled in a study of blood T cells in healthy people across ages. Donors gave around 9.8 milliliters of peripheral blood apiece. Findings of the study overall: Investigators viewed diversity estimates from one million T cells as underestimates, the study reported.

The CDR3 extends over 13 amino acids. With respect to this clonotype: Its antigen remains unknown.

Then a second PCR, running about 7 to 11 cycles, was carried out with a sample-barcoded 5' primer and a J-beta primer mix. Tags on each cDNA molecule came from a template-switch adaptor with 12 random nucleotides. TCRdb reprocessed the 5' RACE reads with MiXCR, giving one entry per CDR3 protein. The sample contains roughly 730,000 distinct CDR3 sequences, approximately 53% of which appear only once. The TCR was taken from a man aged 40-55 years in good health. Material for sequencing was blood. V gene TRBV21-1 combines with J gene TRBJ2-2. TRBV21-1 is listed as a pseudogene. CDR3 amino acids: CASQRENTGELFF. DNA of the CDR3: TGTGCCAGCCAGCGGGAGAACACCGGGGAGCTGTTTTTT.